Sequencing of this T cell receptor (beta chain) was carried out in a study of blood T cell repertoires in COVID-19. Original handling: It was from reference gene primer amplification that nucleated cell counts were estimated. TCRdb keeps only in-frame clones here, not all; method: immunoSEQ multiplex PCR. That table furnishes V, J and clone size, whereas the DNA furnished D and trimming. The sample includes about 35,000 clones, approximately 90% of them seen just once. The CDR3 length is 13 residues. Germline V lookup: CDR1 SGHTS, CDR2 YDEGEE. V dropped 2 bases and J dropped 7; count of bases not matched to a gene: 5.

Sequencing used peripheral blood. This TCR derives from a man aged 45-60 years with active COVID-19. The chain uses TRBV5-8 and TRBJ2-7; 8 bases are shared with TRBD1. In DNA form, the CDR3 reads TGTGCCAGCAGCTTAAACAGGGGGAATGAGCAGTACTTC. Protein product: CASSLNRGNEQYF.